The source of this T cell receptor beta chain is a study of blood T cell repertoires in COVID-19 (dated by TCRdb to the early 2020s). Describing the broader study: Samples from collaborators originated in the United States, Italy and Spain and spanned both the acute and convalescent phases of COVID-19. Where HLA class I and class II types were available, the types were taken from metadata supplied by the sample provider, not from assay-based typing. The material from the prospective study consisted of cDNA or gDNA derived from T cells, B-cell-depleted T cells, or PBMCs. Subjects who had been exposed to COVID-19, were actively infected with it, or had recovered from it provided the deeply sampled blood TCRbeta repertoires that made up the dataset. Sample metadata almost always included a de-identified subject ID, COVID-19 status, age in years and sex. The repertoires were released in a freely available public database meant as a resource for research on the immune response to SARS-CoV-2. The samples were drawn from two sources: the first 160 participants of the ongoing ImmuneRACE study, and fewer than 1,500 subjects contributed by 6 global collaborators.

To note about this clone: What this receptor recognizes is not known. No much larger clone is present one base from it, and per-base qualities are unavailable.

From a lookup of the germline V gene, CDR1 and CDR2 are SQVTM and ANQGSEA. V sheds 4 bases and J sheds 6 bases, leaving 12 bases between their ends. The CDR3 starts with the cysteine, ends with the phenylalanine, and has 12 residues. CDR3 DNA only is kept here, 36 bases in frame from base 1. Study-wide conclusions, independent of this receptor: The amount of clinical and demographic metadata varied by source and participant and was provided uncurated.

Each collaborating institution followed its own protocols to collect whole blood in K2EDTA tubes. For TCRbeta analysis, collaborators shipped samples as frozen whole blood, isolated PBMCs, or DNA extracted from either of those sample types. TCRbeta CDR3 regions were amplified from genomic DNA by means of the immunoSEQ Assay, a bias-controlled multiplex PCR. In the source study's methods: The number of nucleated cells in each sample was estimated by amplification of reference gene primers within the assay. To quantify the absolute abundance of each unique TCRbeta CDR3 rearrangement, sequence reads were collapsed and filtered. For each sample, productive Simpson clonality was calculated by taking the square root of Simpson's diversity index across productive rearrangements. Imported from immuneACCESS, the table was reduced by TCRdb to in-frame sequences with V and J called. These copies leave out some clones; in studies compared against another copy, an unresolved V gene accounts for under half, and the cause of the remainder is not known. That table is the source of V, J and clone size, and D and trimming were worked out from the DNA. The sample contains under 120,000 clones, around 79% of them found a single time. The biggest ten clones account for less than 25% of the sample.

The sequenced sample consisted of peripheral blood. The receptor chain draws on TRBV29-1 and TRBJ1-2, and possibly TRBD1, on 6 matching bases. This TCR was recovered from a man aged 70 or older with active or convalescent COVID-19. The CDR3 sequence is CSVGRNRDGYTF. DNA sequence: TGCAGCGTTGGAAGAAACAGGGATGGCTACACCTTC.